This T cell receptor (beta chain) originates from a study of blood T cell repertoires in COVID-19. Study information: COVID-19 samples collected from the United States, Italy and Spain covered acute and convalescent phases. Nucleic acid was either cDNA or gDNA, and it came from T cells, B-cell-depleted T cells, or PBMCs.

In the authors' methods: Estimation of nucleated cell counts was performed using reference gene primer amplification. Generated by immunoSEQ multiplex PCR, the TCRdb table keeps only in-frame clones and is missing some. V, J and clone size are taken as reported in that table, and D and trimming were inferred from the DNA itself. Altogether hundreds of thousands of clones are present, 70% to 85% being singletons, with the ten largest covering approximately 1.9%. J lost 3 bases, V lost 0 bases, and 3 bases had no gene match. Germline assignment: CDR1 SNHLY and CDR2 FYNNEI. This CDR3 spans 15 amino acids.

This sequence joins TRBV2 and TRBJ2-7; 9 nucleotides align to TRBD1. The specimen sequenced was peripheral blood. The sequence was collected from a woman of 80 years or more with acute or convalescent COVID-19. In DNA, the CDR3 is TGTGCCAGCAGTGAAGCCGGGACAGGGTTCTACGAGCAGTACTTC. Translating it yields CASSEAGTGFYEQYF.